The 7 T cell receptor beta chains presented below share a single source sample, sequenced in a study of Ad26.COV2.S vaccination and SARS-CoV-2 variants. Generated by immunoSEQ multiplex PCR, the TCRdb table keeps only in-frame clones and is missing some. This table has over 85,000 clones, 82% appearing once. The sequencing used peripheral blood, collected after recovery from COVID-19. These receptors came from a human donor who had recovered from COVID-19.

V is TRBV27 and J is TRBJ2-7; D is ambiguous. CDR1 MNHEY and CDR2 SMNVEV come from the germline V gene (reference sequence). The ends were cut back, 10 bases at V and 0 bases at J, with 13 bases in the middle. The CDR3 runs to 13 residues. In nucleotides, the CDR3 is TGTGCCACGACCGACTTGGGCTCCTACGAGCAGTACTTC. Translation gives CATTDLGSYEQYF.

The V call is TRBV18, the J call TRBJ2-7, with 12 bases fitting TRBD1. The V segment lost 6 bases and the J segment 7 bases; nucleotides outside the gene matches: 19. The germline gives CDR1 KGHSH, CDR2 LQKENI. The CDR3 has 18 amino acids. CDR3 in amino acids: CASSPGQGAQNRYLEQYF. The CDR3 nucleotides read TGTGCCAGCTCCCCGGGACAGGGGGCCCAGAACCGTTATTTGGAGCAGTACTTC.

This clone showed up just a few times. The V call is TRBV5-8, the J call TRBJ1-1; unclear D gene. This CDR3 region has 14 residues. The ends were cut back, 4 bases at V and 0 bases at J, with 10 bases in the middle. The germline CDR1 and CDR2 sequences are SGHTS and YDEGEE. CDR3 sequence reads: CASSLYSLNTEAFF. The CDR3 DNA reads as TGTGCCAGCAGCCTATACAGCTTGAACACTGAAGCTTTCTTT.

The CDR3 reads CASSGVLAGGPNEQFF. CDR3 in DNA: TGTGCCAGCAGCGGCGTTTTAGCGGGAGGGCCGAATGAGCAGTTCTTC. The gene calls are TRBV6-2 or TRBV6-3 and TRBJ2-1; 11 bases are a match to TRBD2. V was clipped by 6 bases and J by 7 bases; unmatched bases: 11. Germline-derived CDR1 and CDR2 are MNHEY and SVGEGT. This CDR3 has 16 residues.

This chain connects TRBV27 to TRBJ1-2, with 9 bases fitting TRBD1. Germline assignment: CDR1 MNHEY and CDR2 SMNVEV (reference sequence). The CDR3 is 12 residues long. V lost 10 bases, J lost 8 bases, and 8 bases stayed unmatched. The DNA of the CDR3 is TGTGCCACCCACAGGGGGCGGGAAGGCTACACCTTC. This gives the protein CATHRGREGYTF.

The chain carries TRBV7-8 and TRBJ2-7; D uncertain. The V end lost 1 base, the J end lost 0 bases, and 10 bases lay between the germline ends. This CDR3 is built from 15 residues. CDR1 is SGHVS and CDR2 is FQNEAQ in the germline V gene. In nucleotides, the CDR3 is TGTGCCAGCAGCTTAGGCGGCGGCCGCTCCTACGAGCAGTACTTC. Translating it yields CASSLGGGRSYEQYF. Full variable domain (missing parts from reference TRBV7-8 and TRBJ2-7): GAGVSQSPRYKVAKRGQDVALRCDPISGHVSLFWYQQALGQGPEFLTYFQNEAQLDKSGLPSDRFFAERPEGSVSTLKIQRTQQEDSAVYLCASSLGGGRSYEQYFGPGTRLTVT.

The chain uses TRBV6-5 and TRBJ2-4; D assignment may be TRBD1 or TRBD2 (5 bases each). Trimming cost V 6 bases and J 5 bases, with 11 bases left between them. The germline gives CDR1 MNHEY, CDR2 SVGAGI. This CDR3 spans 13 amino acids. CDR3 nucleotide sequence: TGTGCCAGCAGGGGAGCAGGGCAAAACATTCAGTACTTC. This codes for CASRGAGQNIQYF.